The rows below give T cell receptor beta chains drawn from one sample of a study of blood T cell repertoires in COVID-19. Profiled with immunoSEQ multiplex PCR; TCRdb holds only in-frame clones, not every one. The data show 60,000 to 95,000 clones, 74% seen once. Material for sequencing was peripheral blood. These receptors all come from a human donor with acute or convalescent COVID-19. The donor label of this sample is uncertain. CDR3s include the opening cysteine and the closing phenylalanine or tryptophan. The D gene is left open where the match is weak. The size entry is marked missing in some rows and otherwise reads once, few, many or a size class.

d_call	j_call	v_call	clone_size	cdr3_nt	cdr3_aa
.	TRBJ1-5	TRBV19	.	TGTGCCAGTAGGCCCCCGGGAGGGGTGAGCAATCAGCCCCAGCATTTT	CASRPPGGVSNQPQHF
.	TRBJ2-2	TRBV9	.	TGTGCCAGCAGCCCGCACAAGGGAGCTACCGGGGAGCTGTTTTTT	CASSPHKGATGELFF
TRBD1	TRBJ2-2	TRBV7-2	.	TGTGCCAGCAGCCCCCGGACAGGGAGCACCGGGGAGCTGTTTTTT	CASSPRTGSTGELFF
.	TRBJ1-4	TRBV19	few	TGTGCCAGTAGGAGAACAGGGACGGTTTCGACTAATGAAAAACTGTTTTTT	CASRRTGTVSTNEKLFF
TRBD2	TRBJ2-3	TRBV27	.	TGTGCCAGCAGGGCTAGCGGAACTAGCACAGATACGCAGTATTTT	CASRASGTSTDTQYF
TRBD2	TRBJ2-1	TRBV5-1	.	TGCGCCAGCAGCTTCGGACTAGCGGGAAGTAATGAGCAGTTCTTC	CASSFGLAGSNEQFF
.	TRBJ2-3	TRBV19	once	TGTGCCAGTAGTATTGGAGTGATGACAGATACGCAGTATTTT	CASSIGVMTDTQYF
.	TRBJ2-1	TRBV6-2/TRBV6-3	.	TGTGCCAGCAGTTACACGGCTCTCGGGGTAGGGTACAATGAGCAGTTCTTC	CASSYTALGVGYNEQFF
.	TRBJ2-2	TRBV7-3	.	TGTGCCAGCAGCCGGGGGAGTGCCGGGGAGCTGTTTTTT	CASSRGSAGELFF
TRBD1	TRBJ2-7	TRBV28	.	TGTGCTCTAGGGGGCGCGACTGGGGAGCAGTACTTC	CALGGATGEQYF
TRBD1	TRBJ1-6	TRBV18	.	TGTGCCAGTCAGGGGCAGGGGGCCCATAATTCACCCCTCCACTTT	CASQGQGAHNSPLHF
.	TRBJ1-5	TRBV28	.	TGTGCCGTCCGGACACTAAGCAATCAGCCCCAGCATTTT	CAVRTLSNQPQHF
.	TRBJ1-3	TRBV6-5	.	TGTGCCAGCAGTTGGACTCCTAAGGGTGGAAACACCATATATTTT	CASSWTPKGGNTIYF
.	TRBJ2-5	TRBV5-6	.	TGTGCCAGCAGCTTGCCTTATCAAGAGACCCAGTACTTC	CASSLPYQETQYF
.	TRBJ2-2	TRBV6-2/TRBV6-3	.	TGTGCCAGCAGCCGAGGGAGAACGAGCGGACCCGGGGAGCTGTTTTTT	CASSRGRTSGPGELFF
.	TRBJ2-6	TRBV9	.	TGTGCCAGCAGCGAACAGGGTTTAGGGTCTGGGGCCAACGTCCTGACTTTC	CASSEQGLGSGANVLTF
.	TRBJ2-5	TRBV6-1	.	TGTGCCAGCAGTGGCCACCCGACAGGAGGTCAGGGGATCCAGTACTTC	CASSGHPTGGQGIQYF
.	TRBJ2-7	TRBV28	few	TGTGCCAGCGGACTATCCTACGAGCAGTACTTC	CASGLSYEQYF
TRBD2	TRBJ2-7	TRBV7-7	few	TGTGCCAGCAGCCACGGGACTAGCGGGAAAAAATACGAGCAGTACTTC	CASSHGTSGKKYEQYF
.	TRBJ2-1	TRBV6-1	.	TGTGCCAGCGGGAGGAGCGGTTCCTACAATGAGCAGTTCTTC	CASGRSGSYNEQFF
TRBD2	TRBJ2-1	TRBV2	once	TGTGCCAGCAGTCCCCGTCGTAGCGGGAGCTACAATGAGCAGTTCTTC	CASSPRRSGSYNEQFF
.	TRBJ2-3	TRBV7-2	.	TGTGCCAGCAGCGCCGGGACTCCCGGCACAGATACGCAGTATTTT	CASSAGTPGTDTQYF
.	TRBJ2-3	TRBV24-1	once	TGTGCCACCAGTGGGGCGGGGAGCACAGATACGCAGTATTTT	CATSGAGSTDTQYF
.	TRBJ1-4	TRBV7-2	.	TGTGCCAGCAGCCCCGGTCGCGCAAATGAAAAACTGTTTTTT	CASSPGRANEKLFF
.	TRBJ1-5	TRBV2	few	TGTGCCAGCAGTGTGGGGGCTGGCAATCAGCCCCAGCATTTT	CASSVGAGNQPQHF
TRBD2	TRBJ2-3	TRBV7-9	few	TGTGCCAGCAGTCGCGCGACTAGCGGGGGGTGGTCAGATACGCAGTATTTT	CASSRATSGGWSDTQYF
TRBD1	TRBJ1-1	TRBV28	few	TGTGCCAGCAGTTTACCTGGGACAGGAACGGCTGGGACTGAAGCTTTCTTT	CASSLPGTGTAGTEAFF
TRBD1	TRBJ1-5	TRBV4-1	.	TGCGCCAGCAGTCTTGCAGGGGGCGATCAGCCCCAGCATTTT	CASSLAGGDQPQHF
.	TRBJ1-4	TRBV27	.	TGTGCCAGCAGTTCCCCGGGACTGACTAATGAAAAACTGTTTTTT	CASSSPGLTNEKLFF
.	TRBJ1-5	TRBV6-4	.	TGTGCCACCCCGACGGGAGGGTCGGGCCGAGGGCCCCAGCATTTT	CATPTGGSGRGPQHF
.	TRBJ1-6	TRBV28	.	TGTGCCAGCAGTTTGTTGCAGAATAATTCACCCCTCCACTTT	CASSLLQNNSPLHF
.	TRBJ1-2	TRBV2	few	TGTGCCAGCAGTGGCAAGGAGGGGTACTATGGCTACACCTTC	CASSGKEGYYGYTF
TRBD2	TRBJ2-2	TRBV7-8	few	TGTGCCAGCAGCTTACCTAGGACTAGCGCGAACACCGGGGAGCTGTTTTTT	CASSLPRTSANTGELFF
TRBD1	TRBJ1-5	TRBV19	.	TGTGCCAGTAGTATAGATAAGGTGACAGGGGCTCGGGGGAGGCCCCAGCATTTT	CASSIDKVTGARGRPQHF
.	TRBJ2-1	TRBV24-1	.	TGTGCCACCAGTGATGCGGGACGGAACAATGAGCAGTTCTTC	CATSDAGRNNEQFF
.	TRBJ2-1	TRBV5-1	.	TGCGCCAGCAGCTTGCCCCCGGGACTGCAGTTCTTC	CASSLPPGLQFF
TRBD2	TRBJ2-5	TRBV11-2	few	TGTGCCAGCAGCTCCCCACTAGCGGGAGGGTCTTCGCAAGAGACCCAGTACTTC	CASSSPLAGGSSQETQYF
TRBD1	TRBJ1-1	TRBV2	.	TGTGCCAGCAGTGTTGCCCGGGACAGGGGGCAGGACACTGAAGCTTTCTTT	CASSVARDRGQDTEAFF
TRBD2	TRBJ2-5	TRBV11-2	few	TGTGCCAGCAGCTTAGGGGCCAGCGGGAGCCAAGAGACCCAGTACTTC	CASSLGASGSQETQYF
.	TRBJ2-3	TRBV12-3/TRBV12-4	once	TGTGCCAGCAGTCCGACTTCGGGTACGCAGTATTTT	CASSPTSGTQYF
TRBD1	TRBJ1-5	TRBV19	few	TGTGCCACCCGGGACAGTTTTCGTCAGCCCCAGCATTTT	CATRDSFRQPQHF
.	TRBJ1-1	TRBV30	.	TGTGCCTGGACCTTTCAGGGGACGAGCACTGAAGCTTTCTTT	CAWTFQGTSTEAFF
.	TRBJ2-1	TRBV15	few	TGTGCCAGCTCCCGGAGGGGTCAGCATAACAATGAGCAGTTCTTC	CASSRRGQHNNEQFF
.	TRBJ1-4	TRBV6-5	.	TGTGCCAGCAGTTACTCTGGGGCAGGTGAAAAACTGTTTTTT	CASSYSGAGEKLFF
TRBD2	TRBJ2-5	TRBV11-3	.	TGTGCCAGCAGCTTAGGCGGGAGGCAAGAGACCCAGTACTTC	CASSLGGRQETQYF
TRBD2	TRBJ2-1	TRBV3-1/TRBV3-2	.	TGTGCCAGCAGCCAACTTCCGGGAGGGGTCGGTGAGCAGTTCTTC	CASSQLPGGVGEQFF
.	TRBJ1-6	TRBV15	.	TGTGCCACCAGCAGAGAACCCCTGTCAGGAACCTATAATTCACCCCTCCACTTT	CATSREPLSGTYNSPLHF
.	TRBJ1-2	TRBV12-3/TRBV12-4	.	TGTGCCAGCACCCTGGACGGGGGGCTAGGCTACACCTTC	CASTLDGGLGYTF
.	TRBJ2-4	TRBV5-8	.	TGTGCCAGCAGTCACTTTTCGGTAGCCAAAAACATTCAGTACTTC	CASSHFSVAKNIQYF
.	TRBJ2-3	TRBV28	.	TGTGCCAGCAGTCCGCGAGTCACAGATACGCAGTATTTT	CASSPRVTDTQYF